The 21 T cell receptor beta chains in this list originate from one sample, sequenced in a study of type 1 and type 2 diabetes patients. PCR was run on genomic DNA. The TCR beta CDR3 region was amplified using 30 forward and 13 reverse primers. In TCRdb, the multiplex PCR reads were re-called with MiXCR into one record per CDR3 protein. The data contain around 300,000 distinct CDR3 sequences, roughly 48% of them singletons. Sequenced: peripheral blood mononuclear cells (PBMCs). The receptor set was obtained from a man aged 18 to 35 with type 2 diabetes.

The chain carries TRBV7-3 and TRBJ1-2; the D gene is possibly TRBD1 (5 bases). The ends were cut back, 2 bases at V and 7 bases at J, with 11 bases in the middle. Germline V lookup: CDR1 SGHTA, CDR2 FQGTGA. The CDR3 has 13 amino acids. CDR3 region: CASSLVGQGGYTF. The DNA for the CDR3 is TGTGCCAGCAGCTTAGTAGGGCAGGGTGGCTACACCTTC. Drawing the rest from reference TRBV7-3 and TRBJ1-2, the complete variable domain is GAGVSQTPSNKVTEKGKYVELRCDPISGHTALYWYRQSLGQGPEFLIYFQGTGAADDSGLPNDRFFAVRPEGSVSTLKIQRTERGDSAVYLCASSLVGQGGYTFGSGTRLTVV.

This chain links TRBV6-5 with TRBJ2-1; tentative D call: TRBD1 (6 bases). CDR3 size: 18 residues. The V and J ends lost 2 bases and 2 bases respectively, with 19 bases between them. From germline, CDR1 is MNHEY and CDR2 SVGAGI. CDR3 residues: CASSYEGLGGAPYNEQFF. For the CDR3, the DNA is TGTGCCAGCAGTTACGAGGGGTTAGGGGGAGCCCCCTACAATGAGCAGTTCTTC.

The chain couples TRBV13 to TRBJ1-6; 10 bases are a match to TRBD1. Unmatched junction bases numbered 8, after V lost 6 bases and J lost 6 bases. This CDR3 has 16 amino acids. Germline V gene lookup returns CDR1 PRHDT and CDR2 FYEKMQ (reference sequence). The CDR3 DNA reads as TGTGCCAGCAGTTATAACCGGGACAGGGGTAATTCACCCCTCCACTTT. It codes for CASSYNRDRGNSPLHF.

The chain has TRBV20-1 and TRBJ1-1; D is uncertain. V lost 1 base to trimming and J lost 3 bases, with 6 bases between them. Germline CDR1 reads DFQATT; CDR2 reads SNEGSKA (reference sequence). The CDR3 runs 12 residues. The CDR3 sequence is CSARVMDTEAFF. The CDR3, as DNA: TGCAGTGCTAGAGTTATGGACACTGAAGCTTTCTTT.

The rearrangement links TRBV6-5 to TRBJ2-2; D is unresolved. V was clipped by 8 bases and J by 6 bases, with 10 bases between them. The CDR3 has 12 residues. Germline CDR1 reads MNHEY; CDR2 reads SVGAGI. CDR3 protein: CASLSGAGELFF. CDR3 nucleotide sequence: TGTGCCAGCTTAAGTGGGGCCGGGGAGCTGTTTTTT.

This clonotype was picked up one time. One junction end does not reproduce the germline sequence, and a read error may be involved. V usage is TRBV25-1 and J usage is TRBJ2-2, with D perhaps TRBD2 (5 bases). The V gene's germline CDR1 is MGHDK and CDR2 SYGVNS. CDR3 length equals 14 residues. CDR3 region: CASSVDLNTGELSF. In nucleotides, the CDR3 is TGTGCCAGCAGTGTGGACTTAAACACCGGGGAGCTGTCTTTT.

The chain has TRBV12-3 or TRBV12-4 and TRBJ2-5, with 7 bases identical to TRBD1. TRBJ2-7 explains the end of the DNA better; the J call may be wrong. The CDR3 is 14 residues long. The CDR3 coding sequence is TGTGCCAGCAGCTGGGGGACAGAAACCTACGAGCAGTACTTC. As protein: CASSWGTETYEQYF.

This clonotype turned up a few times. Here the CDR3 DNA reads TGTGCCACCTCATCCGCCGACAGGGGGCATGGCTACACCTTC. Protein product: CATSSADRGHGYTF. The V gene is TRBV6-1, the J gene TRBJ1-2; 10 bases align to TRBD1. The trim removed 10 bases at V and 6 bases at J, leaving 11 bases unmatched. Germline CDR1 reads MNHNS; CDR2 reads SASEGT. The CDR3 loop spans 14 amino acids.

In its sample, this clonotype was seen many times. V is TRBV2 and J is TRBJ2-5; D unresolved. The CDR3 has 11 residues. The germline V and J ends were trimmed by 2 bases and 5 bases, with 3 bases remaining between them. CDR1 SNHLY and CDR2 FYNNEI come from the germline V gene. DNA of the CDR3: TGTGCCAGCAGTGAATCGGAGACCCAGTACTTC. It specifies CASSESETQYF.

V usage is TRBV30 and J usage is TRBJ1-2; no reliable D call. The ends were cut back, 3 bases at V and 4 bases at J, with 12 bases in the middle. The germline gives CDR1 GTSNPN, CDR2 SVGIG (reference sequence). CDR3 size: 13 residues. CDR3 sequence reads: CAWREAGSYGYTF. The CDR3, as DNA: TGTGCCTGGAGGGAGGCCGGGTCCTATGGCTACACCTTC.

This clonotype has at least ten counts. The V gene is TRBV25-1, the J gene TRBJ1-6, with a tentative D call TRBD1 (5 bases). This CDR3 is 14 amino acids long. Deletions cut 3 bases from V and 7 bases from J, with 10 bases between. CDR1 is MGHDK and CDR2 is SYGVNS in the germline V gene. CDR3 residues: CASSDMRGNSPLHF. CDR3 nucleotide sequence: TGTGCCAGCAGTGATATGCGGGGGAATTCACCCCTCCACTTT. The whole variable domain, remainder taken from reference TRBV25-1 and TRBJ1-6, is EADIYQTPRYLVIGTGKKITLECSQTMGHDKMYWYQQDPGMELHLIHYSYGVNSTEKGDLSSESTVSRIRTEHFPLTLESARPSHTSQYLCASSDMRGNSPLHFGNGTRLTVT.

This clonotype was seen a few times. The chain recombines TRBV7-2 with TRBJ2-7, with D unresolved. Germline V gene sequence: CDR1 SGHTA, CDR2 FQGNSA. The CDR3 contains 16 residues. V was trimmed by 5 bases and J by 3 bases, leaving 20 bases between them. The CDR3 nucleotides are TGTGCCAGCAGCCCCGACGTGGAAGGCCTTTTCTACGAGCAGTACTTC. It yields the protein CASSPDVEGLFYEQYF.

V gene TRBV5-1 combines with J gene TRBJ1-2; 7 bases are shared with TRBD1. The germline gives CDR1 SGHRS, CDR2 YFSETQ. This CDR3 is built from 14 residues. After removal of 1 base from V and 4 bases from J, the junction contained 4 bases not matched to a gene. Written as DNA, the CDR3 is TGCGCCAGCAGCTTGCAGGGGGTAACCTATGGCTACACCTTC. This gives the protein CASSLQGVTYGYTF.

About this clonotype: This could be a read error, since a much larger clone is one nucleotide away. The rearrangement links TRBV29-1 to TRBJ1-2; no reliable D call. The germline V gene encodes CDR1 SQVTM and CDR2 ANQGSEA. The germline V and J ends were trimmed by 6 bases and 7 bases, with 12 bases remaining between them. The CDR3 is made up of 11 amino acids. CDR3 in amino acids: CSVQVVGGYTF. The CDR3 DNA is TGCAGCGTCCAGGTTGTGGGTGGCTACACCTTC.

This clonotype occurred a few times. The gene calls are TRBV12-3 or TRBV12-4 and TRBJ1-4; 7 nucleotides align to TRBD1. The CDR3 has 12 amino acids. J gave up 8 bases and V 6 bases, and 3 bases lay outside the gene matches. CDR3 region: CASRDRDEKLFF. Here the CDR3 DNA reads TGTGCCAGCAGAGACAGGGACGAAAAACTGTTTTTT.

V is TRBV19 and J is TRBJ1-5, with D possibly matching TRBD1 (5 bases). Per the germline V gene, CDR1 is LNHDA and CDR2 is SQIVND (reference sequence). V lost 3 bases to trimming and J lost 9 bases, with 15 bases between them. The CDR3 sequence is 14 residues long. The CDR3 nucleotides are TGTGCCAGTAGTATTGGGGCAGGGATTGGGCCCCAGCATTTT. Translation gives CASSIGAGIGPQHF.

Written as DNA, the CDR3 is TGTGCCAGCAGTTTGCGAGTGGGTGGCTACACCTTC. It yields the protein CASSLRVGGYTF. This chain connects TRBV12-3 or TRBV12-4 to TRBJ1-2; D remains ambiguous. Between the trimmed V and J ends, which lost 3 bases and 7 bases, there was a span of 9 bases. CDR3 length: 12 amino acids.

V gene TRBV7-3 combines with J gene TRBJ2-7; 12 nucleotides match TRBD2. The junction had 4 bases not matched to a gene; V was cut back by 2 bases and J by 2 bases. There are 16 residues in the CDR3. Germline V gene sequence: CDR1 SGHTA, CDR2 FQGTGA. The CDR3 nucleotides read TGTGCCAGCAGCTTATCAGGACTAGCGGGGACCTACGAGCAGTACTTC. It encodes CASSLSGLAGTYEQYF.

This chain joins TRBV30 and TRBJ2-5, with 12 bases lining up with TRBD1. The DNA end favors TRBJ2-1, so the J call may be wrong. The CDR3 is 15 amino acids. Germline V gene sequence: CDR1 GTSNPN, CDR2 SVGIG (reference sequence). CDR3 sequence: CAWTLGTGGLSEQFF. CDR3 nucleotide sequence: TGTGCCTGGACACTCGGGACAGGGGGCTTATCTGAGCAGTTCTTC.

The gene calls are TRBV12-3 or TRBV12-4 and TRBJ1-2, with D possibly TRBD1 on 5 matching bases. V was clipped by 6 bases and J by 8 bases, with 16 bases between them. CDR3 length: 13 residues. CDR3 bases: TGTGCCAGCAGCCCCCAGGGAATACGGGGCTACACCTTC. This gives the protein CASSPQGIRGYTF.

The V gene is TRBV10-1, the J gene TRBJ2-7, with 8 bases fitting TRBD1. This CDR3 contains 14 residues. The trim removed 6 bases at V and 3 bases at J, leaving 7 bases unmatched. The germline gives CDR1 WNHNN, CDR2 SYGVQD (reference sequence). The CDR3 sequence is CASRWTGYYYEQYF. CDR3 DNA sequence: TGCGCCAGCAGGTGGACAGGGTACTACTACGAGCAGTACTTC.